These 25 T cell receptor beta chains were all obtained from the same sample, sequenced in a study of cytomegalovirus exposure and HLA in healthy donors (dated by TCRdb to 2016 to 2017). The receptor library was made with the immunoSEQ multiplex PCR assay. For the multiplex PCR, a mixture combining 60 forward primers for TCR Vbeta segments and 13 reverse primers for TCR Jbeta segments was used. The clones in this table, taken by TCRdb from immuneACCESS, are in-frame only. Not every clone is retained; where verified, under half of the shortfall comes from an unresolved V gene, and the cause of the rest is unknown. The sample table shows roughly 77,000 clones, and over 65% are seen once. The leading ten clones occupy almost 4.5% of the sample. Sequenced sample: PBMCs. Source of these receptors: a man aged 40-50 years in good health and CMV-seronegative.

J is TRBJ1-3 and V is TRBV6-1, with a possible D match to TRBD1 (5 bases). Trimming removed 3 bases at V and 0 bases at J, with 9 bases between. Germline V lookup: CDR1 MNHNS, CDR2 SASEGT. The CDR3 spans 15 residues. CDR3 sequence (DNA): TGTGCCAGCAGTGATTGGGGGGGCTCTGGAAACACCATATATTTT. It specifies CASSDWGGSGNTIYF.

The rearrangement joins TRBV5-1 to TRBJ2-3; D gene ambiguous. CDR1 is SGHRS, CDR2 YFSETQ, per germline. V was pared by 4 bases and J by 4 bases, with 10 bases between. The CDR3 spans 13 residues. CDR3 sequence reads: CASSPSMADTQYF. In nucleotides, the CDR3 is TGCGCCAGCAGCCCTAGTATGGCAGATACGCAGTATTTT.

The gene calls are TRBV9 and TRBJ2-1; D gene unclear. The CDR3 is made up of 15 amino acids. The V gene lost 4 bases and the J gene lost 0 bases, with 11 bases spanning the gap. CDR1 and CDR2 (germline): SGDLS, YYNGEE. CDR3 sequence: CASSSSRSSYNEQFF. For the CDR3, the DNA is TGTGCCAGCAGCTCATCAAGGAGCTCCTACAATGAGCAGTTCTTC.

The chain carries TRBV11-3 and TRBJ2-5; 14 positions match TRBD2. J was trimmed by 5 bases and V by 6 bases; bases with no gene match: 8. From germline, CDR1 is SGHNT and CDR2 YENEEA. The CDR3 is 16 amino acids. CDR3 protein: CASSPGTSGSFETQYF. The DNA for the CDR3 is TGTGCCAGCAGTCCCGGGACTAGCGGGAGCTTCGAGACCCAGTACTTC.

The rearrangement links TRBV10-3 to TRBJ2-1; TRBD2 agrees at 7 bases. Trimming cost V 5 bases and J 5 bases; bases outside gene matches: 9. The germline CDR1 and CDR2 sequences are ENHRY and SYGVKD. The CDR3 is made up of 15 amino acids. CDR3 in amino acids: CAISLGGSTNNEQFF. CDR3 in DNA: TGTGCCATCAGTTTAGGCGGGAGTACCAACAATGAGCAGTTCTTC.

This clone was counted between two and nine times. The chain is built from TRBV6-6 and TRBJ1-5; D uncertain. The CDR3 has 15 amino acids. Trimming pared 2 bases from V and 0 bases from J, leaving 8 bases between. The germline V gene encodes CDR1 MNHNY and CDR2 SVGAGI (reference sequence). The chain's CDR3 is CASSYGSGSNQPQHF. CDR3 bases: TGTGCCAGCAGTTACGGGAGCGGTAGCAATCAGCCCCAGCATTTT.

In its sample, this clone was seen once. The rearrangement joins TRBV5-1 to TRBJ1-2, with 7 bases fitting TRBD1. This CDR3 comprises 13 residues. Germline CDR1 SGHRS, CDR2 YFSETQ. After removal of 6 bases from V and 6 bases from J, the junction contained 8 bases not matched to a gene. CDR3 DNA: TGCGCCAGCAAAGGGACAGTGGCGGATGGCTACACCTTC. Its protein is CASKGTVADGYTF.

The chain uses TRBV6-5 and TRBJ1-2, with TRBD1 matching 11 bases. V lost 5 bases and J lost 5; bases outside the gene matches: 4. The germline CDR1 and CDR2 sequences are MNHEY and SVGAGI. The CDR3 consists of 14 residues. The CDR3 here is CASSAWDRGYGYTF. In nucleotides, the CDR3 is TGTGCCAGCAGTGCCTGGGACAGGGGGTATGGCTACACCTTC.

The DNA for the CDR3 is TGTGCCAGCAGCCAAGATTTGACGGGAGGCCGGTTCCAAGAGACCCAGTACTTC. It codes for CASSQDLTGGRFQETQYF. The rearrangement joins TRBV4-2 to TRBJ2-5; 7 bases fit TRBD2. The J segment lost 1 base and the V segment lost 0 bases, leaving 11 bases of the junction unmatched. The germline V gene encodes CDR1 LGHNA and CDR2 YNFKEQ. The CDR3 is 18 residues long.

This chain links TRBV19 with TRBJ2-4, with 10 bases fitting TRBD1. The CDR3 loop spans 15 amino acids. Germline CDR1 LNHDA, CDR2 SQIVND (reference sequence). Trimming removed 7 bases from V and 3 bases from J; junction bases left unmatched: 6. In DNA form, the CDR3 reads TGTGCCAGTACCGCGGGGACAGGGGACAAAAACATTCAGTACTTC. This sequence encodes CASTAGTGDKNIQYF.

The gene calls are TRBV29-1 and TRBJ2-1; possible D gene TRBD2, 5 bases. Germline V lookup: CDR1 SQVTM, CDR2 ANQGSEA. V gave up 0 bases and J gave up 12 bases, with 12 bases separating them. There are 12 residues in the CDR3. CDR3 amino acids: CSVEERAEWQFF. The CDR3 nucleotides are TGCAGCGTTGAAGAGCGGGCAGAGTGGCAGTTCTTC.

The chain employs TRBV19 and TRBJ2-1, with 9 nucleotides matching TRBD2. Germline values: CDR1 LNHDA, CDR2 SQIVND (reference sequence). The CDR3 runs to 17 residues. The junction had 13 bases not matched to a gene; V was cut back by 7 bases and J by 3 bases. The CDR3 reads CASTPSGAGGLYNEQFF. CDR3 nucleotides: TGTGCCAGTACACCCTCCGGAGCGGGAGGACTCTACAATGAGCAGTTCTTC.

Only one count was recorded for this clone. V gene TRBV11-2 combines with J gene TRBJ2-5; tentatively, D is TRBD2 (6 bases). Germline CDR1 reads SGHAT; CDR2 reads FQNNGV. V shed 3 bases and J shed 2 bases, with 13 bases lying between them. This CDR3 comprises 15 residues. The CDR3 sequence is CASSLRIAVQETQYF. DNA for the CDR3: TGTGCCAGCAGCTTGCGTATAGCGGTTCAAGAGACCCAGTACTTC.

The gene calls are TRBV15 and TRBJ1-5; 7 bases agree with TRBD1. This CDR3 is built from 17 residues. CDR1 is LNHNV, CDR2 YYDKDF, per germline (reference sequence). Trimming removed 2 bases from V and 0 bases from J; junction bases left unmatched: 7. Here the CDR3 reads CATSRPTGANSNQPQHF. Here the CDR3 DNA reads TGTGCCACCAGCAGACCTACAGGGGCAAATAGCAATCAGCCCCAGCATTTT.

This chain uses TRBV11-2 with TRBJ2-3; 8 nucleotides match TRBD2. V lost 4 bases, J lost 4 bases, and 7 bases stayed unmatched. There are 15 residues in the CDR3. CDR1 SGHAT and CDR2 FQNNGV come from the germline V gene. The CDR3 sequence is CASSSTGLAPDTQYF. CDR3 in DNA: TGTGCCAGCAGCTCCACCGGACTAGCCCCAGATACGCAGTATTTT.

The CDR3 coding sequence is TGTGCCATCAGCGACTATCAGGGGGCGGCTGAAGCTTTCTTT. Its translation is CAISDYQGAAEAFF. V usage is TRBV10-3 and J usage is TRBJ1-1, with 8 nucleotides matching TRBD1. CDR3 length equals 14 residues. Germline V CDR1 and CDR2: ENHRY, SYGVKD. V was pared by 6 bases and J by 6 bases, with 9 bases of the junction left unmatched.

The rearrangement links TRBV5-4 to TRBJ1-2, with 7 positions matching TRBD1. The CDR3 runs 13 residues. After removal of 5 bases from V and 6 bases from J, the junction contained 7 bases not matched to a gene. Germline CDR1 SGHNT, CDR2 YYREEE (reference sequence). Written as DNA, the CDR3 is TGTGCCAGCAGGACGGACAGGCGAGATGGCTACACCTTC. Amino acid sequence: CASRTDRRDGYTF.

This clone was seen a single time. This rearrangement joins TRBV5-5 to TRBJ1-1, with a weak D call TRBD1 (6 bases). Between the trimmed V and J ends, which lost 6 bases and 3 bases, there was a span of 12 bases. The germline V gene has CDR1 SGHKS and CDR2 YYEKEE (reference sequence). The length of the CDR3 is 13 residues. For the CDR3, the DNA is TGTGCCAGCATCAACACAGGGTACACTGAAGCTTTCTTT. Its protein product is CASINTGYTEAFF.

This chain links TRBV7-8 with TRBJ1-5; 9 bases line up with TRBD1. The CDR3 runs to 15 residues. The germline V gene encodes CDR1 SGHVS and CDR2 FQNEAQ. With 5 bases clipped from V and 3 bases from J, the junction kept 5 bases outside the gene matches. The CDR3 sequence: CASSEHRGPNQPQHF. The CDR3 nucleotides are TGTGCCAGCAGCGAACACAGGGGGCCCAATCAGCCCCAGCATTTT.

This clone was seen only once. This chain joins TRBV28 and TRBJ2-7; TRBD2 matches at 12 bases. This CDR3 comprises 15 residues. The germline V gene encodes CDR1 MDHEN and CDR2 SYDVKM. J was trimmed by 2 bases and V by 5 bases; bases with no gene match: 4. The DNA of the CDR3 is TGTGCCAGCAGTCCGACTAGCGGGAGAACCTACGAGCAGTACTTC. It yields the protein CASSPTSGRTYEQYF.

For the CDR3, the DNA is TGTGCCAGCAGGGGGACTAGCGCCTACGAGCAGTACTTC. Amino acid sequence: CASRGTSAYEQYF. This chain links TRBV27 with TRBJ2-7; 10 positions match TRBD2. Germline V lookup: CDR1 MNHEY, CDR2 SMNVEV (reference sequence). The CDR3 loop spans 13 amino acids. With 6 bases clipped from V and 2 bases from J, the junction kept 1 base outside the gene matches.

This CDR3 is CAWEQGNTGQINTGELFF. The DNA of the CDR3 is TGTGCCTGGGAGCAGGGTAATACGGGACAGATCAACACCGGGGAGCTGTTTTTT. The chain links TRBV30 to TRBJ2-2; 7 nucleotides agree with TRBD1. The CDR3 length is 18 residues. V lost 5 bases and J lost 2; bases outside the gene matches: 17. Germline V lookup: CDR1 GTSNPN, CDR2 SVGIG (reference sequence).

J is TRBJ2-3 and V is TRBV5-4, with D tentatively TRBD2 (5 bases). The V and J ends lost 1 base and 2 bases respectively, with 8 bases between them. CDR1 and CDR2 (germline): SGHNT, YYREEE (reference sequence). This CDR3 has 14 residues. The CDR3 is CASSLPSNTDTQYF. The CDR3 coding sequence is TGTGCCAGCAGCTTGCCTAGCAACACAGATACGCAGTATTTT.

This clone appeared a few times. The genes are TRBV25-1 and TRBJ1-1; TRBD1 matches 8 bases. With 6 bases clipped from V and 1 base from J, the junction kept 7 bases outside the gene matches. This CDR3 has 15 residues. Germline assignment: CDR1 MGHDK and CDR2 SYGVNS. The CDR3 coding sequence is TGTGCCAGCAGCCCCTGGACAGGGAGGAACACTGAAGCTTTCTTT. Its protein product is CASSPWTGRNTEAFF.

V gene TRBV4-1 combines with J gene TRBJ2-5; 11 nucleotides align to TRBD1. This CDR3 has 19 residues. J was trimmed by 2 bases and V by 0 bases; bases with no gene match: 11. The germline gives CDR1 MGHRA, CDR2 YSYEKL. The CDR3 DNA reads as TGCGCCAGCAGCCAAGAAGTAGAGGTGGGACAGGGGGTACAAGAGACCCAGTACTTC. It codes for CASSQEVEVGQGVQETQYF.